Listed here are 29 T cell receptor beta chains from one sample, sequenced in a study of blood T cell repertoires in COVID-19. Profiled with immunoSEQ multiplex PCR; TCRdb holds only in-frame clones, not every one. The sample consists of some 200,000 clones, 70% to 85% of them appearing once. Specimen: PBMCs or T cells enriched from blood (not recorded which). These receptors came from a woman between 35 and 50 years old with acute COVID-19.

This chain uses TRBV11-2 with TRBJ2-4; 7 nucleotides agree with TRBD1. This CDR3 has 17 amino acids. V lost 4 bases to trimming and J lost 5 bases; unmatched junction nucleotides: 14. The germline gives CDR1 SGHAT, CDR2 FQNNGV. Written as DNA, the CDR3 is TGTGCCAGCAGCTCCCCCTATCGGCAGGGGGTGGAAAACATTCAGTACTTC. This encodes CASSSPYRQGVENIQYF.

The V gene is TRBV18, the J gene TRBJ1-2; TRBD1 is a possible D gene (5 bases). V was clipped by 4 bases and J by 4 bases, with 10 bases between them. Germline CDR1 KGHSH, CDR2 LQKENI. The CDR3 length is 13 residues. CDR3 protein: CASSLQDSYGYTF. CDR3 sequence (DNA): TGTGCCAGCTCACTACAAGACAGCTATGGCTACACCTTC.

The chain is built from TRBV14 and TRBJ1-1, with D possibly matching TRBD1 (5 bases). V was clipped by 4 bases and J by 0 bases, with 9 bases between them. The CDR3 covers 14 residues. Per germline, CDR1 SGHDN and CDR2 FVKESK. In nucleotides, the CDR3 is TGTGCCAGCAGCCTACTACAGGTGAACACTGAAGCTTTCTTT. Amino acids: CASSLLQVNTEAFF. Based on the CDR3 plus reference TRBV14 and TRBJ1-1, the full variable domain is EAGVTQFPSHSVIEKGQTVTLRCDPISGHDNLYWYRRVMGKEIKFLLHFVKESKQDESGMPNNRFLAERTGGTYSTLKVQPAELEDSGVYFCASSLLQVNTEAFFGQGTRLTVV.

The chain has TRBV7-8 and TRBJ2-1; 9 positions match TRBD2. Trimming removed 1 base from V and 0 bases from J; junction bases left unmatched: 10. This CDR3 region has 19 residues. Germline V CDR1 and CDR2: SGHVS, FQNEAQ. CDR3 in DNA: TGTGCCAGCAGCTTAGATAGCGGGAGACTCGTAGGCTCCTACAATGAGCAGTTCTTC. Residues: CASSLDSGRLVGSYNEQFF.

This sequence joins TRBV30 and TRBJ2-1; tentative D call: TRBD1 (6 bases). V was shortened by 2 bases and J by 2 bases, with 7 bases between the two germline ends. Germline V lookup: CDR1 GTSNPN, CDR2 SVGIG (reference sequence). CDR3 length: 13 amino acids. The CDR3 sequence: CAWSRDTYNEQFF. The CDR3 DNA sequence: TGTGCCTGGAGTAGGGACACCTACAATGAGCAGTTCTTC.

The genes are TRBV3-1 (or the pseudogene TRBV3-2) and TRBJ2-7, with 8 bases aligning to TRBD1. Per the germline V gene, CDR1 is LGHDT and CDR2 is YNNKEL (reference sequence). The V gene end was trimmed by 4 bases and the J gene end by 4 bases; junction bases not matched to a gene: 6. This CDR3 is built from 14 residues. The CDR3 loop is CASSPPGQVYEQYF. CDR3 DNA: TGTGCCAGCAGCCCCCCGGGACAGGTATACGAGCAGTACTTC.

V gene TRBV28 combines with J gene TRBJ1-2, with 7 bases that match TRBD1. J lost 4 bases, V lost 6 bases, and 8 bases had no gene match. Germline V gene data show CDR1 as MDHEN and CDR2 as SYDVKM. This CDR3 contains 14 residues. CDR3 coding DNA: TGTGCCAGCAGGCGCCAGACAGGGAGCTATGGCTACACCTTC. The encoded protein is CASRRQTGSYGYTF.

The chain is built from TRBV4-2 and TRBJ2-3; TRBD2 agrees at 7 bases. Unmatched junction bases numbered 2, after V lost 3 bases and J lost 2 bases. CDR3 length: 14 amino acids. Per the germline V gene, CDR1 is LGHNA and CDR2 is YNFKEQ. CDR3 amino acids: CASSQGTITDTQYF. CDR3 sequence (DNA): TGTGCCAGCAGCCAGGGGACTATCACAGATACGCAGTATTTT.

The rearrangement links TRBV6-5 to TRBJ2-6; a possible D gene is TRBD2 (6 bases). Trimming took 11 bases from V and 4 from J, leaving 18 bases between them. This CDR3 is 15 amino acids long. Germline loops: CDR1 MNHEY, CDR2 SVGAGI. CDR3 sequence reads: CAAPEEAGGANVLTF. The CDR3 nucleotides are TGTGCCGCTCCCGAGGAGGCGGGAGGGGCCAACGTCCTGACTTTC.

This clone was observed at least ten times. The V call is TRBV29-1, the J call TRBJ2-7; D possibly corresponds to TRBD2 (5 bases). This CDR3 has 15 amino acids. CDR1 is SQVTM and CDR2 is ANQGSEA in the germline V gene. V gave up 0 bases and J gave up 3 bases, with 15 bases separating them. Here the CDR3 reads CSVEDWTSKGYEQYF. CDR3 DNA: TGCAGCGTTGAAGACTGGACTTCGAAGGGCTACGAGCAGTACTTC.

This chain uses TRBV3-1 (or the pseudogene TRBV3-2) with TRBJ1-2; D is unclear. The CDR3 covers 15 residues. Between the trimmed V and J ends, which lost 0 bases and 8 bases, there was a span of 16 bases. The germline V gene has CDR1 LGHDT and CDR2 YNNKEL (reference sequence). CDR3 residues: CASSQEMSPRVGYTF. The CDR3 DNA reads TGTGCCAGCAGCCAAGAAATGAGCCCGAGGGTCGGCTACACCTTC.

The rearrangement joins TRBV3-1 (or the pseudogene TRBV3-2) to TRBJ2-1, with 11 nucleotides matching TRBD2. Germline CDR1 LGHDT, CDR2 YNNKEL (reference sequence). CDR3 length: 18 amino acids. V lost 1 base, J lost 0 bases, and 5 bases stayed unmatched. The CDR3 nucleotides are TGTGCCAGCAGCCAAGGACTAGCGGGGCCTAGCTCCTACAATGAGCAGTTCTTC. As protein: CASSQGLAGPSSYNEQFF.

V usage is TRBV7-6 and J usage is TRBJ1-6; D not resolved. V was clipped by 1 base and J by 3 bases, with 10 bases between them. Germline CDR1 reads SGHVS; CDR2 reads FNYEAQ. The CDR3 extends over 16 amino acids. CDR3 amino acids: CASSLESGNYNSPLHF. Here the CDR3 DNA reads TGTGCCAGCAGCTTAGAATCCGGGAACTATAATTCACCCCTCCACTTT.

The chain couples TRBV7-8 to TRBJ1-6; D gene ambiguous. The CDR3 extends over 17 amino acids. Per the germline V gene, CDR1 is SGHVS and CDR2 is FQNEAQ. Between the trimmed V and J ends, which lost 0 bases and 4 bases, there was a span of 13 bases. The CDR3 bases are TGTGCCAGCAGCTTAGCGGGCCAGAACTCTTATAATTCACCCCTCCACTTT. It translates to CASSLAGQNSYNSPLHF. Filled out from reference TRBV7-8 and TRBJ1-6, the complete variable domain reads GAGVSQSPRYKVAKRGQDVALRCDPISGHVSLFWYQQALGQGPEFLTYFQNEAQLDKSGLPSDRFFAERPEGSVSTLKIQRTQQEDSAVYLCASSLAGQNSYNSPLHFGNGTRLTVT.

V usage is TRBV7-9 and J usage is TRBJ1-2; 8 nucleotides agree with TRBD1. This CDR3 contains 15 residues. The J segment lost 7 bases and the V segment lost 1 base, leaving 8 bases of the junction unmatched. Germline CDR1 is SEHNR and CDR2 is FQNEAQ (reference sequence). The CDR3 nucleotides are TGTGCCAGCAGCTTAGAGGCAGGGGGCGCATTTGGCTACACCTTC. Amino acid sequence: CASSLEAGGAFGYTF.

V is TRBV18 and J is TRBJ1-5, with 10 bases that match TRBD1. Germline V gene lookup returns CDR1 KGHSH and CDR2 LQKENI. V was clipped by 4 bases and J by 7 bases; unmatched bases: 13. The CDR3 is 17 amino acids. The CDR3 sequence is CASSLQRDRGPGQPQHF. The CDR3, as DNA: TGTGCCAGCTCACTTCAGAGGGACAGGGGCCCGGGACAGCCCCAGCATTTT.

The chain is built from TRBV5-1 and TRBJ1-1, with 7 bases lining up with TRBD1. V trimming: 0 bases; J trimming: 1 base; junction bases outside the gene matches: 6. Per the germline V gene, CDR1 is SGHRS and CDR2 is YFSETQ. The CDR3 covers 16 residues. CDR3 amino acids: CASSLGQYRGNTEAFF. The CDR3 coding sequence is TGCGCCAGCAGCTTGGGGCAGTACAGGGGGAACACTGAAGCTTTCTTT.

The genes are TRBV5-8 and TRBJ1-2; D remains unclear. The CDR3 has 13 amino acids. V was clipped by 3 bases and J by 2 bases, with 8 bases between them. In germline, CDR1 is SGHTS, CDR2 YDEGEE. The CDR3 spells CASSSTPNYGYTF. The CDR3 DNA reads as TGTGCCAGCAGCTCGACACCAAACTATGGCTACACCTTC.

V is TRBV7-3 and J is TRBJ2-5, with a possible D match to TRBD2 (6 bases). The V end was cut by 5 bases, the J end by 10 bases, with 17 bases between. The CDR3 extends over 13 amino acids. Germline loops: CDR1 SGHTA, CDR2 FQGTGA. CDR3 sequence (DNA): TGTGCCAGCAGCCAGGATCAACCGGGGGTCCAGTACTTC. It codes for CASSQDQPGVQYF.

There are a few counts of this clone. The CDR3 nucleotides are TGTGCCAGCAGCCCAGAACTCCCTCAGCCCACCAGGTCCTACGAGCAGTACTTC. It specifies CASSPELPQPTRSYEQYF. The chain employs TRBV27 and TRBJ2-7, with D hard to call. CDR3 length equals 18 residues. Germline V gives CDR1 MNHEY, CDR2 SMNVEV (reference sequence). The ends were cut back, 6 bases at V and 1 base at J, with 25 bases in the middle.

This clone showed up just a few times. This chain joins TRBV18 and TRBJ1-1, with a weak D call TRBD1 (6 bases). CDR1 and CDR2 (germline): KGHSH, LQKENI. The CDR3 has 12 amino acids. V lost 5 bases, J lost 10 bases, and 14 bases lay in between. CDR3 in amino acids: CASSLQGTPAFF. CDR3 nucleotides: TGTGCCAGCTCATTACAGGGAACCCCAGCTTTCTTT.

This chain uses TRBV5-6 with TRBJ1-5; D may be TRBD1 (5 bases). V gave up 0 bases and J gave up 6 bases, with 10 bases separating them. The CDR3 runs 14 residues. Germline CDR1 and CDR2: SGHDT and YYEEEE. CDR3 sequence: CASSLGDLSQPQHF. The DNA of the CDR3 is TGTGCCAGCAGCTTGGGGGACTTGAGTCAGCCCCAGCATTTT.

The rearrangement joins TRBV18 to TRBJ2-5; 9 bases agree with TRBD2. The CDR3 covers 16 residues. V was pared by 5 bases and J by 5 bases, with 12 bases of the junction left unmatched. The germline V gene encodes CDR1 KGHSH and CDR2 LQKENI. The CDR3 DNA sequence: TGTGCCAGCTCAAGGGCCCTAGCGGGGCTCGGGGAGACCCAGTACTTC. It translates to CASSRALAGLGETQYF.

Of note for this clone: The same CDR3 also results from other DNA sequences found in this sample. The CDR3 DNA reads TGCGCCAGCAGCTTCGGCGGGACGAACACTGAAGCTTTCTTT. Residues: CASSFGGTNTEAFF. The chain links TRBV5-1 to TRBJ1-1, with a tentative D call TRBD1 (5 bases). Germline CDR1 and CDR2: SGHRS and YFSETQ. Trimming removed 2 bases at V and 1 base at J, with 9 bases between. The CDR3 consists of 14 residues. Based on the CDR3 plus reference TRBV5-1 and TRBJ1-1, the full variable domain is KAGVTQTPRYLIKTRGQQVTLSCSPISGHRSVSWYQQTPGQGLQFLFEYFSETQRNKGNFPGRFSGRQFSNSRSEMNVSTLELGDSALYLCASSFGGTNTEAFFGQGTRLTVV.

This sequence joins TRBV7-2 and TRBJ2-3; 7 positions agree with TRBD2. The CDR3 sequence is 18 residues long. Germline V gene data show CDR1 as SGHTA and CDR2 as FQGNSA. With 0 bases clipped from V and 1 base from J, the junction kept 10 bases outside the gene matches. CDR3 DNA sequence: TGTGCCAGCAGCTTAGCGGTCCGGGCGGGGAGGGGCACAGATACGCAGTATTTT. This sequence encodes CASSLAVRAGRGTDTQYF.

The CDR3 DNA reads as TGCGCCAGCAGTGCAGGGACTAGAGGGTTCTTC. Encoded protein: CASSAGTRGFF. V gene TRBV10-2 combines with J gene TRBJ2-1; the match to TRBD2 covers 8 bases. With 4 bases clipped from V and 15 bases from J, the junction kept 5 bases outside the gene matches. This CDR3 contains 11 residues. CDR1 is WSHSY and CDR2 is SAAADI in the germline V gene.

The chain is built from TRBV4-3 and TRBJ1-2; D is ambiguous. This CDR3 has 15 residues. Germline V gene data show CDR1 as LGHNA and CDR2 as YSLEER. The V and J ends lost 0 bases and 4 bases respectively, with 12 bases between them. The CDR3 DNA follows: TGCGCCAGCAGCCAAGACGAGGGCCAACTCTATGGCTACACCTTC. Encoded protein: CASSQDEGQLYGYTF.

The chain couples TRBV27 to TRBJ2-2; 9 bases are shared with TRBD1. Trimming cost V 5 bases and J 5 bases; bases outside gene matches: 6. This CDR3 is 15 amino acids long. Germline-derived CDR1 and CDR2 are MNHEY and SMNVEV (reference sequence). In DNA form, the CDR3 reads TGTGCCAGCAGTCCCGGACAGGGGCGAACCGGGGAGCTGTTTTTT. It is translated as CASSPGQGRTGELFF.

This chain joins TRBV7-2 and TRBJ2-1, with TRBD2 identical over 12 bases. Germline CDR1 reads SGHTA; CDR2 reads FQGNSA. With 2 bases clipped from V and 9 bases from J, the junction kept 5 bases outside the gene matches. The CDR3 is 15 residues long. In DNA, the CDR3 is TGTGCCAGCAGCTTACTAGCGGGAGGGCCCGTTGAGCAGTTCTTC. Translating gives CASSLLAGGPVEQFF.